This T cell receptor beta chain was recorded in a study of blood T cell repertoires in COVID-19. Study-level information: The samples span acute and convalescent COVID-19 from the United States, Italy and Spain.

In the source study's methods: Estimation of nucleated cell counts relied on the amplification of reference gene primers. Using immunoSEQ multiplex PCR, the repertoire was profiled, and TCRdb retains in-frame clones only, with some absent. The DNA gave D and trimming, while V, J and clone size come from that table. The table records 200,000 or so clones, roughly 79% of them present only once. The germline gives CDR1 SGHRS, CDR2 YFSETQ. V dropped 2 bases and J dropped 3; count of bases not matched to a gene: 8. This CDR3 is 15 amino acids long. This sequence originates from a human donor with acute or convalescent COVID-19. The donor label of this sample is uncertain. V is TRBV5-1 and J is TRBJ2-7, with TRBD2 matching 7 bases. The sequenced sample was peripheral blood. The CDR3 spells CASSLGGSVNYEQYF. The CDR3 coding sequence is TGCGCCAGCAGCTTAGGCGGGAGTGTTAACTACGAGCAGTACTTC.